The clone carrying this T cell receptor beta chain was picked up a small number of times. The data originate from a study of identical twins. Addition of a universal primer site occurred through template switching, and cDNA carried unique molecular identifiers. TCRdb re-called the 5' RACE reads with MiXCR, one entry per CDR3 protein. This sample has around 490,000 distinct CDR3 sequences; 14% occur once, and the top ten carry 0.8% to 1%. The same specimen was also included in a second study, on yellow fever vaccine responses in identical twins. From that study: Reportedly, the response of twins' T cells to the vaccine seemed partly convergent, partly personalized.

This sequence originates from a woman aged 18-29 years in good health. The sample taken for sequencing was CD4+ T cells sorted from blood.

The CDR3 is CSARGQVGETQYF. The DNA of the CDR3 is TGCAGTGCTAGAGGTCAGGTCGGAGAGACCCAGTACTTC. The genes are TRBV20-1 and TRBJ2-5; D gene ambiguous. Trimming took 1 base from V and 4 from J, leaving 10 bases between them. In germline, CDR1 is DFQATT, CDR2 SNEGSKA (reference sequence). This CDR3 has 13 residues.